This T cell receptor beta chain comes out of a study of blood T cells in healthy people across ages. Investigators took approximately 10 milliliters of peripheral blood from every donor. The CDR3 runs to 12 residues. V lost 3 bases to trimming and J lost 7 bases, with 9 bases between them. Germline V CDR1 and CDR2: ENHRY, SYGVKD. The second PCR ran about 6 to 11 cycles with a sample-barcoded 5' primer and J-beta primers. A single record per CDR3 protein comes from TCRdb applying MiXCR to the 5' RACE reads. The sample contains 700,000 to 900,000 distinct CDR3 sequences, about 53% of which appear only once.

The V and J genes are TRBV10-3 and TRBJ1-2, with D unclear. Sequenced input: blood. The sequence derives from an older man in good health. The CDR3 loop reads CAISESPPGYTF. CDR3 DNA sequence: TGTGCCATCAGTGAATCCCCGCCTGGCTACACCTTC.